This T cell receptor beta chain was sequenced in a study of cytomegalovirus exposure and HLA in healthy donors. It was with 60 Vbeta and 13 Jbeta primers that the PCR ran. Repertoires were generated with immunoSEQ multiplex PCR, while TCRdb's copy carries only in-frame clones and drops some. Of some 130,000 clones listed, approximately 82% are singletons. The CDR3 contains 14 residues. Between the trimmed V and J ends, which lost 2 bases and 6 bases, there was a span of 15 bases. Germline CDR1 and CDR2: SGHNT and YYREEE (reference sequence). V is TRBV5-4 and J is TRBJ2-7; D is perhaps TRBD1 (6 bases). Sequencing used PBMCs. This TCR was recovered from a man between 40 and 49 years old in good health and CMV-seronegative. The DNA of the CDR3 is TGTGCCAGCAGCTTCGGACAGTTTTTTGGCGAGCAGTACTTC. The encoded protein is CASSFGQFFGEQYF.